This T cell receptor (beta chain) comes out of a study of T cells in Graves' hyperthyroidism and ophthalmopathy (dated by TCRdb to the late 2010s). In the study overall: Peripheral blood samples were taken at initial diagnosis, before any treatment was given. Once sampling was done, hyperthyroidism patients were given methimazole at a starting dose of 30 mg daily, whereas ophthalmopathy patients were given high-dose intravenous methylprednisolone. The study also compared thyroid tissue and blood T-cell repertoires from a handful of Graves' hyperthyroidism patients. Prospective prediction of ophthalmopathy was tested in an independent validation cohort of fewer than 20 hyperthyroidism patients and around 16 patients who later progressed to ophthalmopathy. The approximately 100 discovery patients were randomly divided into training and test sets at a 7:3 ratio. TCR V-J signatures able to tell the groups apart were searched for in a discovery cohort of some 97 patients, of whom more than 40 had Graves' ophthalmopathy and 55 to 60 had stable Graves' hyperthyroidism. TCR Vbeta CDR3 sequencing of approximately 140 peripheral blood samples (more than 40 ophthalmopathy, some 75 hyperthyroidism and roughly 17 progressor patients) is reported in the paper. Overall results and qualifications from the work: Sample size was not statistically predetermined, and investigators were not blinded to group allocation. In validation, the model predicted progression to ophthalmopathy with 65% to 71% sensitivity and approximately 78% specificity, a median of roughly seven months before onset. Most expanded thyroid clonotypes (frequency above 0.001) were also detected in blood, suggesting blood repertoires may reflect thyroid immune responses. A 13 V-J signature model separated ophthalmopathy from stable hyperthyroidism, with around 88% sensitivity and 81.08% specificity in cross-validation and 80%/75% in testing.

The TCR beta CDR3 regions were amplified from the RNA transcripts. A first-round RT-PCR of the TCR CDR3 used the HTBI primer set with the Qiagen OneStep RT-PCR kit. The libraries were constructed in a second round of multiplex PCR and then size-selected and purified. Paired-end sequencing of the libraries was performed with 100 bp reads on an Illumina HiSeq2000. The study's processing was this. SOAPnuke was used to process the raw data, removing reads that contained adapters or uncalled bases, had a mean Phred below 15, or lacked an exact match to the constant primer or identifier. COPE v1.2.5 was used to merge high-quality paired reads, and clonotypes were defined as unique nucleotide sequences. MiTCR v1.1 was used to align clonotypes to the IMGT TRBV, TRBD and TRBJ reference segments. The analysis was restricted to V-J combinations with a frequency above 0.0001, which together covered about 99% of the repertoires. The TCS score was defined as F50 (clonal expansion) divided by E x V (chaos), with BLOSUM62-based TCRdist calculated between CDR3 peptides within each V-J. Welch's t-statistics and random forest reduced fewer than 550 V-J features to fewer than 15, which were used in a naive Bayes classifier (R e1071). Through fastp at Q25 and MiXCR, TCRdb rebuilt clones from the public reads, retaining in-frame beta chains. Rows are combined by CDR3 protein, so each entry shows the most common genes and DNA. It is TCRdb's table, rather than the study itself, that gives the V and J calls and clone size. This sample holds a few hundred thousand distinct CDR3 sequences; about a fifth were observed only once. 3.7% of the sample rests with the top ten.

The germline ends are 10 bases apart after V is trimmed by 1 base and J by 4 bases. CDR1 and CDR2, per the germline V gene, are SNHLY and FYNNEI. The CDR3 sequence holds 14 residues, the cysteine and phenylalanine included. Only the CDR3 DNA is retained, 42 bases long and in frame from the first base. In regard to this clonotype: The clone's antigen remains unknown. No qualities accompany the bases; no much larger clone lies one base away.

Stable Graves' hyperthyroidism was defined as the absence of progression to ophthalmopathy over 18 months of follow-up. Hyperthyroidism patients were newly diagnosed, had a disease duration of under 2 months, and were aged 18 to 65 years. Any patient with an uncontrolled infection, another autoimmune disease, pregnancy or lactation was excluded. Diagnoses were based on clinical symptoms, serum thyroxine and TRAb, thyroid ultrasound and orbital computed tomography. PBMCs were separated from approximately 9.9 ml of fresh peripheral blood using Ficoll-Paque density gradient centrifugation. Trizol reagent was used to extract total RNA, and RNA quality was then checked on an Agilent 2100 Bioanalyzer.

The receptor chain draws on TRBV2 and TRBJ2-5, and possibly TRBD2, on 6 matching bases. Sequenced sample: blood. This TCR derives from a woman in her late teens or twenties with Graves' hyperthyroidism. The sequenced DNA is TGTGCCAGCAGTGAAGAGACTAGGGGAGAGACCCAGTACTTC. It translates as CASSEETRGETQYF. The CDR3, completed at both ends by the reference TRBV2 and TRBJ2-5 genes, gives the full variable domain EPEVTQTPSHQVTQMGQEVILRCVPISNHLYFYWYRQILGQKVEFLVSFYNNEISEKSEIFDDQFSVERPDGSNFTLKIRSTKLEDSAMYFCASSEETRGETQYFGPGTRLLVL.